The entry below describes one TCR beta chain. Its target is unknown. The CDR3 runs 13 residues. The V gene's germline CDR1 is SGHTA and CDR2 FQGTGA. Trimming took 2 bases from V and 5 from J, leaving 7 bases between them. This table comes from immunoSEQ multiplex PCR, and its TCRdb copy is limited to in-frame clones, with some not included. The sample has approximately 110,000 clones, 87% seen once. The data were taken from a study of T cell responses to AZD1222 COVID-19 vaccine. Study-wide results and limits: No repertoire was sampled before or during the peak T cell response, only after it.

Specimen: peripheral blood, collected on day 0 of AZD1222 vaccination. This clonotype was obtained from an adult in good health. The chain links TRBV7-3 to TRBJ1-5; no definite D call. The DNA of the CDR3 is TGTGCCAGCAGCTTAGACGCAGATCAGCCCCAGCATTTT. Its protein product is CASSLDADQPQHF.